What follows are 27 T cell receptor beta chains derived from one specimen sequenced in a study of T cell responses to AZD1222 COVID-19 vaccine listed by TCRdb under 2021. Libraries were made using the immunoSEQ multiplex PCR assay. The table comes from immuneACCESS by way of TCRdb, which keeps in-frame sequences with V and J called. Part of the clones is missing from these tables; in studies checked, under half for an unresolved V gene and the rest for unknown reasons. For this sample there are about 160,000 clones; 92% appear just once. Roughly 4.4% of the sample rests with the top ten. Interpreted using the paper, the time point label stands for: baseline before first vaccination. The treatment or condition label corresponds to: meningococcal conjugate vaccine given as trial control. Sample: peripheral blood, taken on day 0 of MenACWY control vaccination. The receptor set was obtained from an adult in good health.

The chain combines TRBV6-2 or TRBV6-3 with TRBJ2-3; 9 bases match TRBD2. This CDR3 has 16 amino acids. The V and J ends lost 4 bases and 4 bases, in that order; junction bases with no gene match: 9. CDR1 MNHEY and CDR2 SVGEGT come from the germline V gene. CDR3 nucleotides: TGTGCCAGCAGTTCGACTAGCGGAGGGAGGGCAGATACGCAGTATTTT. This sequence encodes CASSSTSGGRADTQYF.

The chain combines TRBV3-1 (or the pseudogene TRBV3-2) with TRBJ1-6; tentative D call: TRBD1 (6 bases). Germline CDR1 LGHDT, CDR2 YNNKEL (reference sequence). This CDR3 contains 13 residues. V dropped 6 bases and J dropped 9 bases, with 12 bases sitting between them. The CDR3 bases are TGTGCCAGCAGACAGACAGGCCCTTCACCCCTCCACTTT. This codes for CASRQTGPSPLHF.

The gene calls are TRBV6-5 and TRBJ2-7; TRBD1 matches 9 bases. This CDR3 has 12 residues. Germline CDR1 and CDR2: MNHEY and SVGAGI. The V gene end was trimmed by 6 bases and the J gene end by 5 bases; junction bases not matched to a gene: 2. In DNA, the CDR3 is TGTGCCAGCAGCACAGGGGGCAACGAGCAGTACTTC. Translated, it gives CASSTGGNEQYF.

This rearrangement joins TRBV30 to TRBJ2-3, with D uncertain. This CDR3 has 13 residues. Germline CDR1 reads GTSNPN; CDR2 reads SVGIG (reference sequence). Trimming took 0 bases from V and 5 from J, leaving 9 bases between them. CDR3 loop: CAWSVLRLDTQYF. As DNA, the CDR3 is TGTGCCTGGAGTGTACTGCGGCTAGATACGCAGTATTTT.

The J gene is TRBJ1-1, the V gene TRBV3-1 (or the pseudogene TRBV3-2); 10 nucleotides align to TRBD1. The germline V gene has CDR1 LGHDT and CDR2 YNNKEL (reference sequence). Trimming cost V 1 base and J 0 bases; bases outside gene matches: 8. The length of the CDR3 is 18 residues. Here the CDR3 reads CASSQGDRGERLNTEAFF. Here the CDR3 DNA reads TGTGCCAGCAGCCAAGGGGACAGGGGAGAGAGGCTGAACACTGAAGCTTTCTTT.

V usage is TRBV27 and J usage is TRBJ2-2; D possibly corresponds to TRBD2 (6 bases). With 7 bases removed from V and 2 bases from J, the gap between germline ends came to 11 bases. This CDR3 comprises 14 residues. The germline V gene encodes CDR1 MNHEY and CDR2 SMNVEV (reference sequence). The chain's CDR3 is CASNRGLNTGELFF. The CDR3 DNA reads as TGTGCCAGCAACCGAGGACTAAACACCGGGGAGCTGTTTTTT.

This clone was seen only once. The chain couples TRBV4-1 to TRBJ2-1, with 12 bases fitting TRBD2. The ends lost 0 bases at V and 3 bases at J; junction bases unmatched: 3. This CDR3 contains 17 residues. CDR1 and CDR2 (germline): MGHRA, YSYEKL. The CDR3 DNA follows: TGCGCCAGCAGCCAAGATCGGACTAGCGGGATCTACAATGAGCAGTTCTTC. It translates to CASSQDRTSGIYNEQFF.

The chain employs TRBV9 and TRBJ1-2, with TRBD1 matching 8 bases. Germline V lookup: CDR1 SGDLS, CDR2 YYNGEE. This CDR3 has 14 amino acids. V dropped 1 base and J dropped 7; count of bases not matched to a gene: 6. The CDR3 DNA sequence: TGTGCCAGCAGCGTATCAGGGGGCGTGGGTGGCTACACCTTC. Its protein is CASSVSGGVGGYTF. The full variable domain, in which reference TRBV9 and TRBJ1-2 provide the parts outside the CDR3, is DSGVTQTPKHLITATGQRVTLRCSPRSGDLSVYWYQQSLDQGLQFLIQYYNGEERAKGNILERFSAQQFPDLHSELNLSSLELGDSALYFCASSVSGGVGGYTFGSGTRLTVV.

The chain couples TRBV15 to TRBJ2-3; no firm D call. V was trimmed by 0 bases and J by 11 bases, leaving 6 bases between them. CDR1 and CDR2 (germline): LNHNV, YYDKDF (reference sequence). The CDR3 consists of 11 residues. The DNA of the CDR3 is TGTGCCACCAGCAGAGATAGGGTGCAGTATTTT. Translation: CATSRDRVQYF.

The CDR3 DNA follows: TGTGCCAGTAGTATAGGGTTGAGGGCACAGGAAAAACTGTTTTTT. It yields the protein CASSIGLRAQEKLFF. The V call is TRBV19, the J call TRBJ1-4; D remains unclear. V was shortened by 1 base and J by 8 bases, with 14 bases between the two germline ends. CDR3 length: 15 residues. Per germline, CDR1 LNHDA and CDR2 SQIVND (reference sequence).

The chain combines TRBV6-6 with TRBJ1-5, with TRBD1 as a possible D gene (6 bases). Trimming left V 4 bases short and J 4 bases short, with 8 bases between. The CDR3 is made up of 13 amino acids. Germline CDR1 reads MNHNY; CDR2 reads SVGAGI (reference sequence). CDR3 region: CASSFGQNQPQHF. Here the CDR3 DNA reads TGTGCCAGCAGTTTCGGACAGAATCAGCCCCAGCATTTT.

The sample holds one count of this clone. V gene TRBV19 combines with J gene TRBJ1-5; D ambiguous. In germline, CDR1 is LNHDA, CDR2 SQIVND (reference sequence). V lost 6 bases and J 6 bases, leaving 9 bases between the germline ends. This CDR3 is built from 12 residues. The CDR3 nucleotides are TGTGCCAGTAGAGGGCGTGTTCAGCCCCAGCATTTT. Protein product: CASRGRVQPQHF. Full variable domain (remainder filled in from reference TRBV19 and TRBJ1-5): DGGITQSPKYLFRKEGQNVTLSCEQNLNHDAMYWYRQDPGQGLRLIYYSQIVNDFQKGDIAEGYSVSREKKESFPLTVTSAQKNPTAFYLCASRGRVQPQHFGDGTRLSIL.

J is TRBJ2-5 and V is TRBV9; possible D gene TRBD2, 6 bases. This CDR3 contains 18 residues. V was cut by 3 bases and J by 3 bases, with 24 bases left in between. From germline, CDR1 is SGDLS and CDR2 YYNGEE. CDR3 loop: CASSASLPGVLVEETQYF. CDR3 DNA: TGTGCCAGCAGCGCGTCTTTACCGGGGGTACTAGTGGAAGAGACCCAGTACTTC.

This chain connects TRBV5-1 to TRBJ1-2, with TRBD1 as a possible D gene (6 bases). The CDR3 loop spans 15 amino acids. Germline CDR1 SGHRS, CDR2 YFSETQ. Trimming removed 0 bases from V and 3 bases from J, with 12 bases in between. This CDR3 is CASSLAGGRDYGYTF. The DNA of the CDR3 is TGCGCCAGCAGCTTGGCGGGGGGCAGAGACTATGGCTACACCTTC.

The chain recombines TRBV7-9 with TRBJ2-7; TRBD1 matches at 7 bases. The CDR3 totals 13 residues. J gave up 2 bases and V 4 bases, and 2 bases lay outside the gene matches. Germline V CDR1 and CDR2: SEHNR, FQNEAQ (reference sequence). The CDR3: CASSWGTAYEQYF. CDR3 coding DNA: TGTGCCAGCAGCTGGGGGACAGCCTACGAGCAGTACTTC.

This clone came up once. This chain joins TRBV9 and TRBJ2-1, with D possibly matching TRBD2 (6 bases). Germline V gene data show CDR1 as SGDLS and CDR2 as YYNGEE. The length of the CDR3 is 16 residues. V shed 0 bases and J shed 4 bases, with 14 bases lying between them. CDR3 sequence: CASSVEESGRYNEQFF. Here the CDR3 DNA reads TGTGCCAGCAGCGTAGAGGAGAGCGGGCGTTACAATGAGCAGTTCTTC.

Of note for this clone: A read error may produce the germline difference seen at one junction end. The rearrangement joins TRBV7-7 to TRBJ2-2, with a weak D call TRBD1 (5 bases). The CDR3 runs 16 residues. The germline gives CDR1 SSHAT, CDR2 FNYEAQ (reference sequence). The CDR3 sequence is CASSPVAGFGTGELFF. CDR3 nucleotides: TGTGCTAGCAGCCCAGTTGCAGGGTTTGGCACCGGGGAGCTGTTTTTT.

The V gene is TRBV6-5, the J gene TRBJ1-2; no definite D call. The germline V gene has CDR1 MNHEY and CDR2 SVGAGI. The V and J ends lost 7 bases and 4 bases respectively, with 16 bases between them. This CDR3 has 14 amino acids. CDR3 protein: CASTPRAAAYGYTF. CDR3 DNA: TGTGCCAGCACCCCGCGGGCAGCTGCCTATGGCTACACCTTC.

The table lists this clone with a count of one. The genes are TRBV19 and TRBJ1-1, with 9 positions matching TRBD1. This CDR3 contains 17 residues. Germline CDR1 LNHDA, CDR2 SQIVND (reference sequence). Germline trimming cut 5 bases from V and 0 bases from J; bases unmatched to any gene: 10. The CDR3 sequence: CASSPRTGAGVNTEAFF. The CDR3 bases are TGTGCCAGTAGTCCGCGGACAGGGGCGGGGGTGAACACTGAAGCTTTCTTT.

The chain combines TRBV11-2 with TRBJ2-1; TRBD2 matches 7 bases. The junction had 11 bases not matched to a gene; V was cut back by 5 bases and J by 7 bases. Germline V CDR1 and CDR2: SGHAT, FQNNGV. CDR3 size: 15 residues. In nucleotides, the CDR3 is TGTGCCAGCAGCCCAATTGGCGGGAGAAGGAATGAGCAGTTCTTC. Translating gives CASSPIGGRRNEQFF.

The chain combines TRBV28 with TRBJ1-5, with D unresolved. V shed 8 bases and J shed 2 bases, with 10 bases lying between them. The CDR3 has 13 residues. CDR1 MDHEN and CDR2 SYDVKM come from the germline V gene. The chain's CDR3 is CASFEEGNQPQHF. The CDR3 bases are TGTGCCAGCTTCGAGGAGGGCAATCAGCCCCAGCATTTT.

This chain uses TRBV29-1 with TRBJ1-2, with 7 bases identical to TRBD1. The CDR3 loop spans 12 amino acids. Trimming at V came to 4 bases and at J to 8 bases, leaving 7 bases not matched to a gene. Germline assignment: CDR1 SQVTM and CDR2 ANQGSEA. The CDR3: CSVVGGTGGYTF. CDR3 in DNA: TGCAGCGTTGTAGGGGGCACTGGGGGCTACACCTTC.

The J gene is TRBJ2-1, the V gene TRBV5-4; D is perhaps TRBD1 (5 bases). This CDR3 has 16 amino acids. V was clipped by 3 bases and J by 4 bases, with 17 bases between them. The V gene's germline CDR1 is SGHNT and CDR2 YYREEE (reference sequence). The CDR3 spells CASSSTVDTPYNEQFF. In nucleotides, the CDR3 is TGTGCCAGCAGCTCTACTGTGGACACTCCTTACAATGAGCAGTTCTTC.

The chain couples TRBV2 to TRBJ1-5; D may be TRBD1 (6 bases). CDR1 and CDR2 (germline): SNHLY, FYNNEI. The CDR3 sequence is 15 residues long. Between the trimmed V and J ends, which lost 3 bases and 7 bases, there was a span of 16 bases. This CDR3 is CASSDVQGIRQPQHF. CDR3 sequence (DNA): TGTGCCAGCAGTGACGTCCAGGGGATACGGCAGCCCCAGCATTTT.

The chain joins TRBV7-9 to TRBJ1-4; no definite D call. CDR1 SEHNR and CDR2 FQNEAQ come from the germline V gene (reference sequence). The CDR3 loop spans 14 amino acids. With 4 bases removed from V and 8 bases from J, the gap between germline ends came to 14 bases. The CDR3 DNA follows: TGTGCCAGCAGCTCAAGGTCGGGAGTCGAAAAACTGTTTTTT. Protein sequence: CASSSRSGVEKLFF.

The chain combines TRBV7-3 with TRBJ2-2; D not resolved. V lost 6 bases and J 6 bases, leaving 17 bases between the germline ends. Germline CDR1 reads SGHTA; CDR2 reads FQGTGA. CDR3 length equals 15 residues. The CDR3 region is CASRLHISGPGELFF. CDR3 DNA sequence: TGTGCCAGCAGACTTCACATATCCGGCCCCGGGGAGCTGTTTTTT.

This sequence joins TRBV20-1 and TRBJ2-2; 9 positions agree with TRBD2. The CDR3 totals 19 residues. V trimming: 3 bases; J trimming: 0 bases; junction bases outside the gene matches: 14. Germline CDR1 DFQATT, CDR2 SNEGSKA (reference sequence). The DNA of the CDR3 is TGCAGTGCTAGTGATAGCGGGAGCCGAGGACCCGCGAACACCGGGGAGCTGTTTTTT. Translating gives CSASDSGSRGPANTGELFF.